The 8 T cell receptor beta chains below come from one sample, sequenced in a study of T cells after posttransplantation cyclophosphamide. Libraries were prepared by immunoSEQ multiplex PCR; TCRdb keeps only in-frame clonotypes and omits some of them. The sample yields some 50,000 clones, without any singletons. The sample comprised PBMCs. These receptors came from a man aged 40-55 years in good health, CMV-negative, and a related stem cell transplant donor.

The table lists this clone with many counts. The chain has TRBV6-1 and TRBJ1-2; 10 bases agree with TRBD1. V shed 7 bases, J shed 4 bases, and the junction held 9 bases outside the gene matches. This CDR3 is 15 amino acids long. Germline V gene data show CDR1 as MNHNS and CDR2 as SASEGT. The CDR3 loop is CASILLGQGTYGYTF. CDR3 in DNA: TGTGCCAGCATTCTCCTGGGACAGGGGACCTATGGCTACACCTTC.

At least ten counts were recorded for this clone. The chain combines TRBV7-6 with TRBJ2-1; 14 nucleotides agree with TRBD2. Germline CDR1 reads SGHVS; CDR2 reads FNYEAQ. CDR3 length: 17 residues. Unmatched junction bases numbered 5, after V lost 1 base and J lost 6 bases. The chain's CDR3 is CASSLGPGTSGSNEQFF. The CDR3 DNA is TGTGCCAGCAGCTTAGGCCCCGGGACTAGCGGGAGCAATGAGCAGTTCTTC.

This clone was counted many times. The chain employs TRBV2 and TRBJ2-3; perhaps TRBD1 as D (6 bases). The length of the CDR3 is 14 residues. Trimming pared 7 bases from V and 1 base from J, leaving 12 bases between. Germline loops: CDR1 SNHLY, CDR2 FYNNEI. CDR3 DNA: TGTGCCAGCAACAGGGTTGCCCGCACAGATACGCAGTATTTT. Translated: CASNRVARTDTQYF.

This clone was counted between two and nine times. This sequence joins TRBV20-1 and TRBJ2-5, with TRBD2 matching over 7 bases. TRBJ2-7 explains the end of the DNA better; the J call may be wrong. The CDR3 totals 11 residues. Germline loops: CDR1 DFQATT, CDR2 SNEGSKA (reference sequence). The CDR3 bases are TGCAGTGCTAGTCTAGCGGCCGAGCAGTACTTC. It specifies CSASLAAEQYF.

This clone was recorded many times. CDR3 protein: CATSRDPQGWHEQYF. The CDR3 DNA is TGTGCCACCAGCAGAGATCCGCAGGGGTGGCACGAGCAGTACTTC. V gene TRBV15 combines with J gene TRBJ2-7, with a tentative D call TRBD1 (6 bases). The V gene's germline CDR1 is LNHNV and CDR2 YYDKDF (reference sequence). The CDR3 length is 15 residues. The germline V and J ends were trimmed by 0 bases and 5 bases, with 14 bases remaining between them.

At least ten counts were recorded for this clone. The chain uses TRBV5-1 and TRBJ2-7; a possible D gene is TRBD2 (6 bases). The germline CDR1 and CDR2 sequences are SGHRS and YFSETQ. The CDR3 has 14 residues. Trimming removed 3 bases from V and 0 bases from J, with 10 bases in between. DNA for the CDR3: TGCGCCAGCAGCTGGGAGGCGCACTCCTACGAGCAGTACTTC. Protein: CASSWEAHSYEQYF.

This clone was seen many times. The chain has TRBV5-5 and TRBJ1-5; D not certain. Looked up from germline, CDR1 is SGHKS and CDR2 is YYEKEE (reference sequence). Trimming shortened V by 2 bases and J by 5 bases, and 8 bases separated the two germline ends. The CDR3 sequence is 13 residues long. CDR3 region: CASSFSTDQPQHF. The CDR3 DNA follows: TGTGCCAGCAGCTTCTCAACGGATCAGCCCCAGCATTTT.

This clone was counted ten times or more. The chain carries TRBV6-4 and TRBJ1-1; D is possibly TRBD1 (5 bases). The V gene's germline CDR1 is MRHNA and CDR2 SNTAGT. The CDR3 has 12 residues. V lost 2 bases, J lost 7 bases, and 8 bases lay in between. As DNA, the CDR3 is TGTGCCAGCAGTGACCTGGGGGGTGAAGCTTTCTTT. This sequence encodes CASSDLGGEAFF.